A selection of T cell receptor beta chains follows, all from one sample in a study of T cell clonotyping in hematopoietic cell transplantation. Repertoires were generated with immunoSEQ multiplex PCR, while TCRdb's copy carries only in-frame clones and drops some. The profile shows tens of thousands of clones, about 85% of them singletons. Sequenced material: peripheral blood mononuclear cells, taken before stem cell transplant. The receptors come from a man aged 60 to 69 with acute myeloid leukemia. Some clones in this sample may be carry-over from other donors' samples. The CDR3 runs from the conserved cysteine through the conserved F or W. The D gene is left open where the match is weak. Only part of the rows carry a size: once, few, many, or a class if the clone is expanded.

DNA: TGCAGCGTTGCGGGAGGGGGCGGAGTGGTTGAGACCCAGTACTTC
CDR3: CSVAGGGGVVETQYF
J: TRBJ2-5
D: .
size: .
V: TRBV29-1

DNA: TGTGCCTCCGGGACAGGTTATAGCTACACCTTC
CDR3: CASGTGYSYTF
J: TRBJ1-2
D: TRBD1
size: .
V: TRBV6-5

DNA: TGTGCCAGCAGTTCGACAGGGGATTTCAGCTACGAGCAGTACTTC
CDR3: CASSSTGDFSYEQYF
J: TRBJ2-7
D: TRBD1
size: .
V: TRBV6-6

DNA: TGCGCCAGCAGCCAGACAGGGTTTAGCAATCAGCCCCAGCATTTT
CDR3: CASSQTGFSNQPQHF
J: TRBJ1-5
D: TRBD1
size: .
V: TRBV4-3

DNA: TGCGCCAGCAGCTCCCAGCCTCCGGGACTAGGGCAGAATGAGCAGTTCTTC
CDR3: CASSSQPPGLGQNEQFF
J: TRBJ2-1
D: TRBD2
size: .
V: TRBV4-1

DNA: TGTGCCAGCAGCTCCCAGCGGGGGGCGGGCAATGAGCAGTTCTTC
CDR3: CASSSQRGAGNEQFF
J: TRBJ2-1
D: TRBD2
size: .
V: TRBV7-3

DNA: TGTGCCAGCAGCCCATCCGGGACCCAGTACTTC
CDR3: CASSPSGTQYF
J: TRBJ2-5
D: .
size: .
V: TRBV7-9

DNA: TGTGCCAGCAGCTTTCAGGGTCGCGCGGAGACCCAGTACTTC
CDR3: CASSFQGRAETQYF
J: TRBJ2-5
D: .
size: .
V: TRBV7-2

DNA: TGTGCCACCAGCAGAGATCCGGCCGGGGTCTATGGCTACACCTTC
CDR3: CATSRDPAGVYGYTF
J: TRBJ1-2
D: .
size: .
V: TRBV15

DNA: TGTGCCAGCAGCTTAACGGACCACGACCTAGATACGCAGTATTTT
CDR3: CASSLTDHDLDTQYF
J: TRBJ2-3
D: .
size: .
V: TRBV7-3

DNA: TGTGCCAGCAGCCCATCCGGGACGGTAAGCAATCAGCCCCAGCATTTT
CDR3: CASSPSGTVSNQPQHF
J: TRBJ1-5
D: .
size: .
V: TRBV7-2

DNA: TGTGCCAGCAGGGGAGGGGGCGGCAATCAGCCCCAGCATTTT
CDR3: CASRGGGGNQPQHF
J: TRBJ1-5
D: TRBD1
size: .
V: TRBV6-5

DNA: TGTGCCAGCAGCGTAGAGTTAGACTCTGGAAACACCATATATTTT
CDR3: CASSVELDSGNTIYF
J: TRBJ1-3
D: .
size: .
V: TRBV9

DNA: TGTGCCTGGAGCGGGCGGGGTGCTGGCCGGAGCTCCTATAATTCACCCCTCCACTTT
CDR3: CAWSGRGAGRSSYNSPLHF
J: TRBJ1-6
D: .
size: .
V: TRBV30

DNA: TGTGCCAGCAGCCTGGGACTAGCGCCTGGTGAGCAGTACTTC
CDR3: CASSLGLAPGEQYF
J: TRBJ2-7
D: TRBD2
size: .
V: TRBV9

DNA: TGTGCCATCTTAGCGGGGCAAGAGACCCAGTACTTC
CDR3: CAILAGQETQYF
J: TRBJ2-5
D: TRBD2
size: .
V: TRBV6-1

DNA: TGTGCCAGCAGCGCCACCGGACAGGGGGGCCATCAGCCCCAGCATTTT
CDR3: CASSATGQGGHQPQHF
J: TRBJ1-5
D: TRBD1
size: .
V: TRBV7-2

DNA: TGTGCCAGCAGGGGGAGGACTTCTGGGGCCAACGTCCTGACTTTC
CDR3: CASRGRTSGANVLTF
J: TRBJ2-6
D: .
size: .
V: TRBV7-3

DNA: TGTGCCAGCAGCTTTTCCTACACAGATACGCAGTATTTT
CDR3: CASSFSYTDTQYF
J: TRBJ2-3
D: .
size: .
V: TRBV7-2

DNA: TGTGCCAGCAGCCAAGGTCTACAGGGGAACACTGAAGCTTTCTTT
CDR3: CASSQGLQGNTEAFF
J: TRBJ1-1
D: .
size: .
V: TRBV4-2

DNA: TGTGCCAGCAGCGGTCCGGGACAGCGGTATGGCTACACCTTC
CDR3: CASSGPGQRYGYTF
J: TRBJ1-2
D: TRBD1
size: .
V: TRBV2

DNA: TGTGCCAGCAGCTTAGCGCTCAGCTCTGGAAACACCATATATTTT
CDR3: CASSLALSSGNTIYF
J: TRBJ1-3
D: .
size: .
V: TRBV7-9

DNA: TGTGCCAGCAGCTCCCCCGGGACAGGGACGAATGGCTACACCTTC
CDR3: CASSSPGTGTNGYTF
J: TRBJ1-2
D: TRBD1
size: .
V: TRBV6-6

DNA: TGCGCCAGCAGCTTGGCAGGGTTCGGCGGGGAGCTGTTTTTT
CDR3: CASSLAGFGGELFF
J: TRBJ2-2
D: .
size: few
V: TRBV5-1

DNA: TGTGCCAGCAGCAGTAGGGACGTGGGCGATGAAAAACTGTTTTTT
CDR3: CASSSRDVGDEKLFF
J: TRBJ1-4
D: .
size: medium-sized
V: TRBV7-6

DNA: TGTGCCTGGAGCGGGGCCCCCTCGGGCTACACCTTC
CDR3: CAWSGAPSGYTF
J: TRBJ1-2
D: .
size: .
V: TRBV30

DNA: TGTGCCAGCAGCCCGGGACAGGGACCTAACTATGGCTACACCTTC
CDR3: CASSPGQGPNYGYTF
J: TRBJ1-2
D: TRBD1
size: .
V: TRBV7-2

DNA: TGTGCCAGTACGACTGGGCAGAGTTATCAGCCCCAGCATTTT
CDR3: CASTTGQSYQPQHF
J: TRBJ1-5
D: .
size: .
V: TRBV19

DNA: TGTGCCAGTAGTCCGTCTCACAGGGGTGAGAAGTACTTC
CDR3: CASSPSHRGEKYF
J: TRBJ2-7
D: TRBD1
size: once
V: TRBV19

DNA: TGTGCCAGCAGCTTAGAACAGGGCTATGGCTACACCTTC
CDR3: CASSLEQGYGYTF
J: TRBJ1-2
D: .
size: .
V: TRBV7-2

DNA: TGTGCCAGCAGCCCCTCCGGGGCTTCCTACGAGCAGTACTTC
CDR3: CASSPSGASYEQYF
J: TRBJ2-7
D: .
size: .
V: TRBV7-7

DNA: TGTGCCAGCAGTTTAGGGGGATCCTCGAATCAGCCCCAGCATTTT
CDR3: CASSLGGSSNQPQHF
J: TRBJ1-5
D: .
size: few
V: TRBV28

DNA: TGTGCCAGCAGCGCGGGGTCCTTCACAGATACGCAGTATTTT
CDR3: CASSAGSFTDTQYF
J: TRBJ2-3
D: .
size: once
V: TRBV5-6

DNA: TGTGCCAGCAGCGTCTGGGACAGTGCCTCCTATGGCTACACCTTC
CDR3: CASSVWDSASYGYTF
J: TRBJ1-2
D: TRBD1
size: .
V: TRBV9

DNA: TGTGCCAGCAGCGCGGGGCCGCGGGGTGAAAAACTGTTTTTT
CDR3: CASSAGPRGEKLFF
J: TRBJ1-4
D: .
size: .
V: TRBV6-6

DNA: TGTGCCAGCAGCGGACAGTCGGCCGAAGCTTTCTTT
CDR3: CASSGQSAEAFF
J: TRBJ1-1
D: .
size: .
V: TRBV9

DNA: TGCAGCGTTGAAGGTCAGGGTCGGGGAACAGATACGCAGTATTTT
CDR3: CSVEGQGRGTDTQYF
J: TRBJ2-3
D: .
size: .
V: TRBV29-1

DNA: TGTGCCAGCAGCCAAATGTTAGCAAGCAGCTCCTACGAGCAGTACTTC
CDR3: CASSQMLASSSYEQYF
J: TRBJ2-7
D: .
size: .
V: TRBV11-2

DNA: TGTGCCAGCAGCTTAGACGTGGGGCGGGGGAAAAGGGATACGCAGTATTTT
CDR3: CASSLDVGRGKRDTQYF
J: TRBJ2-3
D: TRBD2
size: .
V: TRBV11-3

DNA: TGTGCCAGCAGCGGGACAGGGAGGCAAGAGACCCAGTACTTC
CDR3: CASSGTGRQETQYF
J: TRBJ2-5
D: TRBD1
size: .
V: TRBV9

DNA: TGTGCCTGGAGTTGGACCCCCCTAAGTCGTAATGAGCAGTTCTTC
CDR3: CAWSWTPLSRNEQFF
J: TRBJ2-1
D: .
size: .
V: TRBV30

DNA: TGTGCCAGCAGTCCTAGGGGGGGGACAGGGGTTAACTATGGCTACACCTTC
CDR3: CASSPRGGTGVNYGYTF
J: TRBJ1-2
D: TRBD1
size: .
V: TRBV28

DNA: TGTGCCAGCAGCTTACGCCTAGCGGGAAGCCAAGAGACCCAGTACTTC
CDR3: CASSLRLAGSQETQYF
J: TRBJ2-5
D: TRBD2
size: .
V: TRBV7-6

DNA: TGTGCCAGCCGGGACTATAGCACAGATACGCAGTATTTT
CDR3: CASRDYSTDTQYF
J: TRBJ2-3
D: TRBD2
size: .
V: TRBV28

DNA: TGCGCCAGCAGCCAAGCGTCCTGGGGGGCTATGAACACTGAAGCTTTCTTT
CDR3: CASSQASWGAMNTEAFF
J: TRBJ1-1
D: .
size: .
V: TRBV4-3

DNA: TGTGCCACCCGACCCGTCGCGGGGGGAGACGAGCAGTACTTC
CDR3: CATRPVAGGDEQYF
J: TRBJ2-7
D: TRBD2
size: .
V: TRBV2

DNA: TGTGCCAGCGCAGCCGGGACAGCTAACACTGAAGCTTTCTTT
CDR3: CASAAGTANTEAFF
J: TRBJ1-1
D: TRBD1
size: .
V: TRBV9

DNA: TGTGCCAGCAGTTCCCCCCGGGGACAGGGGGCCACCGGGGAGCTGTTTTTT
CDR3: CASSSPRGQGATGELFF
J: TRBJ2-2
D: TRBD1
size: once
V: TRBV28

DNA: TGTGCCAGCAGCCGTACAGGGGAAACTAATGAAAAACTGTTTTTT
CDR3: CASSRTGETNEKLFF
J: TRBJ1-4
D: TRBD1
size: .
V: TRBV7-3

DNA: TGTGCCAGCAGTGAATTTATAGCGGGGGGCTACAATGAGCAGTTCTTC
CDR3: CASSEFIAGGYNEQFF
J: TRBJ2-1
D: TRBD2
size: .
V: TRBV25-1

DNA: TGCGCCAGCAGTACAGGGGAAGGTTACGAGCAGTACTTC
CDR3: CASSTGEGYEQYF
J: TRBJ2-7
D: TRBD1
size: .
V: TRBV5-1

DNA: TGTGCCAGCAGCTTAGGGACGGGGAATAGAGGGGAGCTGTTTTTT
CDR3: CASSLGTGNRGELFF
J: TRBJ2-2
D: .
size: .
V: TRBV7-6

DNA: TGTGCCAGTAGTATACTGGCAGGGGATGGTTCACCCCTCCACTTT
CDR3: CASSILAGDGSPLHF
J: TRBJ1-6
D: .
size: .
V: TRBV19

DNA: TGTGCCAGCAGCCAAGTGACAGGGGGAGGGGAGACCCAGTACTTC
CDR3: CASSQVTGGGETQYF
J: TRBJ2-5
D: TRBD1
size: .
V: TRBV4-2

DNA: TGTGCCAGCAGTGAAACGGACAGCTATAATTCACCCCTCCACTTT
CDR3: CASSETDSYNSPLHF
J: TRBJ1-6
D: .
size: .
V: TRBV2

DNA: TGCGCCAGCAGCTTCAGGCAGGGCGGCGCCGGGGAGCTGTTTTTT
CDR3: CASSFRQGGAGELFF
J: TRBJ2-2
D: .
size: .
V: TRBV5-1

DNA: TGCGCCAGCAGTCAGGGAGCCGGTTCACCCCTCCACTTT
CDR3: CASSQGAGSPLHF
J: TRBJ1-6
D: .
size: few
V: TRBV5-1

DNA: TGCGCCAGCAGCTCGGGGTCTAGCACAGATACGCAGTATTTT
CDR3: CASSSGSSTDTQYF
J: TRBJ2-3
D: .
size: .
V: TRBV5-1

DNA: TGTGCCAGCAGTTACAATACTGTTAACACTGAAGCTTTCTTT
CDR3: CASSYNTVNTEAFF
J: TRBJ1-1
D: .
size: .
V: TRBV6-5